The subject of this entry is one TCR beta chain. What it recognizes is unknown. The sample comes from a study of cytomegalovirus exposure and HLA in healthy donors. Study-level points and caveats: An analysis was carried out later, and it reportedly showed fewer N-insertions in an Asian-associated ancestry cluster than the approximately 700-donor mean. Rarity characterized most TCR sequences, yet some public TCRs appeared in many donors.

Vbeta (60) and Jbeta (13) primers were used in the PCR. The method was immunoSEQ multiplex PCR; TCRdb's version includes in-frame clones alone and lacks a portion of them. The sample has 150,000 to 200,000 clones; roughly 80% are singletons. The germline CDR1 and CDR2 sequences are SGHRS and YFSETQ. V trimming: 4 bases; J trimming: 4 bases; junction bases outside the gene matches: 9. The CDR3 length is 16 residues. The sequence was obtained from a woman under 40 in good health and CMV-seropositive. Sequencing was performed on PBMCs. The J gene is TRBJ2-3, the V gene TRBV5-1; 10 positions match TRBD2. The CDR3 spells CASSSTAGGYPDTQYF. In DNA form, the CDR3 reads TGCGCCAGCAGCAGTACAGCGGGGGGGTATCCAGATACGCAGTATTTT.